This TCR beta chain is from a study of blood T cell repertoires in COVID-19. Looking at the study overall: Whether acute or convalescent, the COVID-19 samples came from the United States, Italy and Spain.

Under the authors' procedure: Amplifying reference gene primers gave estimates of nucleated cell counts. Sequencing used immunoSEQ multiplex PCR; TCRdb keeps in-frame clones, though not all of them. That table furnishes V, J and clone size, whereas the DNA furnished D and trimming. The table records 120,000 or so clones, around nine tenths of them present only once. The germline CDR1 and CDR2 sequences are MNHEY and SVGEGT. The V gene end was trimmed by 4 bases and the J gene end by 8 bases; junction bases not matched to a gene: 12. CDR3 length: 15 amino acids. The genes are TRBV6-2 or TRBV6-3 and TRBJ2-3, with 7 nucleotides matching TRBD2. The TCR was taken from a woman aged 50 to 60 with acute or convalescent COVID-19. The sample comprised peripheral blood. The CDR3 DNA reads TGTGCCAGCAGTTGGGCTCGGGGGGAGGTGGGTACGCAGTATTTT. This translates into CASSWARGEVGTQYF.